This entry is about one T cell receptor beta chain. This record comes from a study of identifying expanded T cells in peripheral blood. The table came from immunoSEQ multiplex PCR; TCRdb's copy has only in-frame clones and leaves some out. The sample lists 55,000 to 60,000 clones, approximately 89% occurring once. V shed 7 bases, J shed 6 bases, and the junction held 9 bases outside the gene matches. Germline CDR1 reads MGHDK; CDR2 reads SYGVNS. CDR3 length: 14 amino acids. During the collection period, no donor immune events like infections were recorded. The sequenced sample was blood. The chain has TRBV25-1 and TRBJ2-3, with 8 bases that match TRBD1. This clonotype originated in a person between 18 and 69 years old in good health. Written as DNA, the CDR3 is TGTGCCAGCATTCAGACAGGGGCGATGGATACGCAGTATTTT. Protein: CASIQTGAMDTQYF.